The table lists the clone carrying this T cell receptor beta chain with a count of one. How the authors handled the data: Amplifying reference gene primers gave estimates of nucleated cell counts. The assay was immunoSEQ multiplex PCR, and TCRdb's table has in-frame clones only and misses some. The V and J calls and clone size were taken over from that table, and D and trimming were inferred from the DNA. The table shows under 130,000 clones, with under 90% occurring only once. The sample originates from a study of blood T cell repertoires in COVID-19. Study overall: Some COVID-19 samples were acute and others convalescent; all came from the United States, Italy and Spain.

Germline V lookup: CDR1 MNHEY, CDR2 SMNVEV (reference sequence). V lost 4 bases to trimming and J lost 8 bases; unmatched junction nucleotides: 10. This CDR3 has 14 amino acids. The receptor's source is a human donor in a cohort sampled during active or convalescent COVID-19. Specimen: peripheral blood. V and J are TRBV27 and TRBJ1-2; 7 positions agree with TRBD1. The CDR3 nucleotides read TGTGCCAGCAGTTACTCAGACAGGGCAGGGGGCTACACCTTC. It translates to CASSYSDRAGGYTF.